This T cell receptor (beta chain) was identified in a study of spatial heterogeneity in lung cancer (dated 2019 in TCRdb). Some background on the complete study: Beta-chain transcripts were consistently detected in greater numbers than alpha-chain transcripts, which likely reflected higher beta-chain transcript abundance. The study quantitatively compared TCR alpha and beta repertoires across multiple tumor regions, matched nontumor lung and blood in non-small cell lung cancer. At surgery, both alpha and beta chains were TCR-sequenced in approximately 210 tumor regions, some 64 matched nontumor lung samples and a few dozen PBMC samples. Nonsynonymous mutation counts, determined by whole-exome sequencing of tumor tissue, were related to features of the TCR repertoire. In the raw uncorrected reads, each unique combination of TCR and UMI appeared more than ten times on average. Broader findings and caveats from the paper: Additional single-cell paired TCR alpha and beta sequencing was considered necessary to confirm, at a functional level, the hypothesis that regional TCRs recognize regional mutations.

The CDR3 runs 17 amino acids, cysteine and phenylalanine included. Only the CDR3 DNA is retained, 51 bases long and in frame from the first base. Taken from the germline V gene (reference sequence), the CDR1 and CDR2 loops are LNHNV and YYDKDF. Unmatched junction bases come to 13, with V trimmed by 0 bases and J by 8 bases. Library prep was done by 5' RACE. These reads were obtained on a NextSeq 500. The TCR library protocol attached a unique molecular identifier to each TCR cDNA molecule to allow correction of PCR and sequencing errors. Processing in the source paper ran as follows. Decombinator tools were used for TCR identification, UMI-based error correction and CDR3 extraction. TCRs above a frequency of 2 per 1,000, corresponding to the top 1% of the tumor frequency distribution, were defined as expanded. Renyi diversity was calculated using the R vegan package after each repertoire was subsampled 100 times to 5,000 TCRs. CDR3 similarity networks were built from amino acid triplet string-kernel similarity, connecting CDR3s with pairwise similarity above 0.82. TCRdb applied fastp at Q25 and MiXCR to the public reads, then kept only in-frame beta chains. Identical CDR3 proteins give one entry, which carries the most common genes and DNA. TCRdb's processing, not the authors' own work, is the source of the V and J calls. In this sample the table shows a few thousand distinct CDR3 sequences, 9.8% of which occur a single time. The ten largest clones take up under 30% of the sample.

The sample's time point label, decoded: sample taken at primary tumor resection. Donors were under 95 patients with early-stage, untreated non-small cell lung cancer from the lung TRACERx cohort. TCR sequencing used whole RNA extracted from tumor and nontumor lung tissue, or from cryopreserved PBMC samples, without cell sorting. Only patients for whom sufficient RNA was available from at least two tumor regions were selected for TCR sequencing. Before selection, tumor and adjacent nontumor lung specimens were reviewed by a lung pathologist. Compared with the rest of its sample, this clonotype is medium-sized (0.01 to 0.1%). Its antigen is currently not known. The sample holds no much larger clone one base away, and base qualities are not on file.

The sequencing here drew on normal lung tissue next to the tumor, taken at surgery. The V gene is TRBV15 and the J gene is TRBJ2-1; TRBD1 agrees with 7 junctional bases. The sequence came from a male donor with early-stage non-small cell lung cancer. The DNA reads as follows: TGTGCCACCAGCAGAGAATTAAGGGGGCTCTTGATCTATGAGCAGTTCTTC. This sequence encodes CATSRELRGLLIYEQFF. Supplemented by the reference TRBV15 and TRBJ2-1 proteins around the CDR3, the complete variable domain is DAMVIQNPRYQVTQFGKPVTLSCSQTLNHNVMYWYQQKSSQAPKLLFHYYDKDFNNEADTPDNFQSRRPNTSFCFLDIRSPGLGDTAMYLCATSRELRGLLIYEQFFGPGTRLTVL.